Sequencing of this T cell receptor (beta chain) was carried out in a study of CD8 T cells in ankylosing spondylitis. J lost 0 bases, V lost 1 base, and 6 bases had no gene match. The CDR3 is 16 residues long. Germline V gene sequence: CDR1 DFQATT, CDR2 SNEGSKA (reference sequence). Points on this clonotype: The antigen remains unidentified.

Study-level results: Matched ankylosing spondylitis synovial fluid reportedly showed significant enrichment of disease-linked clones. The authors found the disease-linked clones to be CD8+ and relatively rare in peripheral blood. In synovial fluid and blood from reactive arthritis, some motif variants were previously reported.

TCRdb re-called the 5' RACE reads through MiXCR, storing one row per CDR3 protein. The sample has about 89,000 distinct CDR3 sequences; around 30% are singletons. The V call is TRBV20-1, the J call TRBJ1-5; TRBD1 matches at 7 bases. The receptor comes from a male donor with ankylosing spondylitis or in good health (not recorded which). The sequenced sample was blood, either unsorted or a sorted T cell fraction (not recorded which). The CDR3: CSARVPGQASNQPQHF. CDR3 coding DNA: TGCAGTGCTAGAGTCCCCGGACAGGCTAGCAATCAGCCCCAGCATTTT.